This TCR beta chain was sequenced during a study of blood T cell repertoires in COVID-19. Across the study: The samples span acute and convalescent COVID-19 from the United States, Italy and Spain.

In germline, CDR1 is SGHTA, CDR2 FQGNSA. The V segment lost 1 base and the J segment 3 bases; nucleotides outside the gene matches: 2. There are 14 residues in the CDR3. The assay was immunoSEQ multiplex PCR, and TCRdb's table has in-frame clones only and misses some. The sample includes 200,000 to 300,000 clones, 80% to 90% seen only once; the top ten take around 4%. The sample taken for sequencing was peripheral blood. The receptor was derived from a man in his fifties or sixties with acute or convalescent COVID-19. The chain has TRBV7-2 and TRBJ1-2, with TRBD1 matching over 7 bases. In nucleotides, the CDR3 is TGTGCCAGCAGCTTAGGGGACAGCTACTATGGCTACACCTTC. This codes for CASSLGDSYYGYTF.